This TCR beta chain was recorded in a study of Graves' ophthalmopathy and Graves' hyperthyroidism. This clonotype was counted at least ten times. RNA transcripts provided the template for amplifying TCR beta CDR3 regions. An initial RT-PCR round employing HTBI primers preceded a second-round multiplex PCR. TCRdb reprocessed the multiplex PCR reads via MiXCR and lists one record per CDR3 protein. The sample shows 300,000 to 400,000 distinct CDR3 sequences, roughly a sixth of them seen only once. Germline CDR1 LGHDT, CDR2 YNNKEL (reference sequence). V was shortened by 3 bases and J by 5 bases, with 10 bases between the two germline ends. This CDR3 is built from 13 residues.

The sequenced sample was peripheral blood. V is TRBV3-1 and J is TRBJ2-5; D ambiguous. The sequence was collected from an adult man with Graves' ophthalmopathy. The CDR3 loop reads CASSQAPKETQYF. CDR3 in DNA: TGTGCCAGCAGCCAGGCGCCAAAGGAGACCCAGTACTTC.